These 14 T cell receptor beta chains originate from one sample sequenced in a study of blood T cell repertoires in COVID-19. Only in-frame clones appear in the TCRdb table, and some are missing; sequencing was by immunoSEQ multiplex PCR. Found here are around 430,000 clones, 87% of them singletons; the top ten hold 10%. The specimen sequenced was PBMCs or T cells enriched from blood (not recorded which). These TCRs come from a woman between 50 and 59 years old who had recovered from COVID-19.

The genes are TRBV19 and TRBJ1-1, with a weak D call TRBD1 (6 bases). The CDR3 is 15 residues long. Germline V gene data show CDR1 as LNHDA and CDR2 as SQIVND (reference sequence). V lost 3 bases, J lost 0 bases, and 11 bases lay in between. The CDR3 loop reads CASSILDSLNTEAFF. The DNA for the CDR3 is TGTGCCAGTAGTATCCTGGACAGCTTGAACACTGAAGCTTTCTTT.

A note on this clone: Other nucleotide sequences in the sample specify the same CDR3. This chain connects TRBV9 to TRBJ1-1; D possibly corresponds to TRBD1 (5 bases). The V gene's germline CDR1 is SGDLS and CDR2 YYNGEE. CDR3 length equals 14 residues. Trimming cost V 4 bases and J 0 bases, with 10 bases left between them. The CDR3 DNA sequence: TGTGCCAGCAGCCTGGGGGGTTTGAACACTGAAGCTTTCTTT. Protein sequence: CASSLGGLNTEAFF.

The rearrangement links TRBV9 to TRBJ1-4; perhaps TRBD1 as D (5 bases). The CDR3 consists of 15 residues. The ends were cut back, 4 bases at V and 8 bases at J, with 18 bases in the middle. Germline V lookup: CDR1 SGDLS, CDR2 YYNGEE. The CDR3 coding sequence is TGTGCCAGCAGCAACGTAGGGGCCCGGGGGGAAAAACTGTTTTTT. This encodes CASSNVGARGEKLFF.

This clone was detected once. The V call is TRBV27, the J call TRBJ1-2, with TRBD1 as a possible D gene (5 bases). V lost 6 bases and J 4 bases, leaving 12 bases between the germline ends. Per the germline V gene, CDR1 is MNHEY and CDR2 is SMNVEV (reference sequence). This CDR3 comprises 13 residues. Here the CDR3 reads CASRGGRAYGYTF. For the CDR3, the DNA is TGTGCCAGCAGGGGAGGCAGGGCCTATGGCTACACCTTC.

This clone was counted between two and nine times. The chain joins TRBV11-1 to TRBJ1-1; no clear D gene. V was clipped by 4 bases and J by 0 bases, with 9 bases between them. The V gene's germline CDR1 is SGHAT and CDR2 FQDESV (reference sequence). This CDR3 region has 14 residues. The CDR3 DNA reads as TGTGCCAGCAGCTCGCGGGCCTTGAACACTGAAGCTTTCTTT. This sequence encodes CASSSRALNTEAFF.

The rearrangement uses TRBV5-5 and TRBJ2-7, with 10 bases aligning to TRBD1. This CDR3 comprises 15 residues. CDR1 and CDR2 from the germline V gene are SGHKS and YYEKEE (reference sequence). The J segment lost 4 bases and the V segment lost 6 bases, leaving 10 bases of the junction unmatched. In nucleotides, the CDR3 is TGTGCCAGCAACGCTGCGGGACAGGGGATATACGAGCAGTACTTC. Its protein product is CASNAAGQGIYEQYF.

The genes are TRBV7-9 and TRBJ1-1, with D tentatively TRBD1 (5 bases). The CDR3 spans 13 residues. Trimming took off 7 bases at V and 4 bases at J, with 13 bases between the two ends. Germline V lookup: CDR1 SEHNR, CDR2 FQNEAQ (reference sequence). The CDR3 loop reads CASTLGRGTEAFF. As DNA, the CDR3 is TGTGCCAGCACCCTCGGAAGGGGCACTGAAGCTTTCTTT. The variable domain in full, with the rest retrieved from reference TRBV7-9 and TRBJ1-1, is DTGVSQNPRHKITKRGQNVTFRCDPISEHNRLYWYRQTLGQGPEFLTYFQNEAQLEKSRLLSDRFSAERPKGSFSTLEIQRTEQGDSAMYLCASTLGRGTEAFFGQGTRLTVV.

CDR3 nucleotides: TGTGCCAGCAGCTTATCGGGGGGCCCTGAAGCTTTCTTT. It is translated as CASSLSGGPEAFF. The V and J genes are TRBV7-3 and TRBJ1-1; perhaps TRBD1 as D (6 bases). The ends were cut back, 2 bases at V and 6 bases at J, with 10 bases in the middle. The CDR3 has 13 amino acids. The V gene's germline CDR1 is SGHTA and CDR2 FQGTGA.

V and J are TRBV27 and TRBJ1-1; 10 bases map to TRBD1. With 6 bases clipped from V and 5 bases from J, the junction kept 6 bases outside the gene matches. The CDR3 extends over 14 amino acids. The V gene's germline CDR1 is MNHEY and CDR2 SMNVEV (reference sequence). CDR3 amino acids: CASSADRGPTEAFF. CDR3 in DNA: TGTGCCAGCAGCGCCGACAGGGGGCCGACTGAAGCTTTCTTT.

V is TRBV10-3 and J is TRBJ1-1, with D tentatively TRBD1 (5 bases). Trimming took off 10 bases at V and 0 bases at J, with 21 bases between the two ends. In germline, CDR1 is ENHRY, CDR2 SYGVKD. The CDR3 length is 16 residues. CDR3 in DNA: TGTGCCACCCGAGAATTAGACAGCAACATGAACACTGAAGCTTTCTTT. Its translation: CATRELDSNMNTEAFF.

This clone was observed a few times. The chain combines TRBV12-3 or TRBV12-4 with TRBJ1-6; maybe TRBD1 (6 bases). The V end was cut by 6 bases, the J end by 10 bases, with 13 bases between. The CDR3 spans 13 residues. CDR3 loop: CASSPGGGSPLHF. The CDR3 bases are TGTGCCAGCAGCCCGGGAGGGGGATCACCCCTCCACTTT.

The chain recombines TRBV3-1 (or the pseudogene TRBV3-2) with TRBJ1-4; D remains ambiguous. V was pared by 1 base and J by 8 bases, with 14 bases between. The germline CDR1 and CDR2 sequences are LGHDT and YNNKEL (reference sequence). There are 15 residues in the CDR3. CDR3 sequence (DNA): TGTGCCAGCAGCCAAGGTTTGTCGGGTTTAGAAAAACTGTTTTTT. It specifies CASSQGLSGLEKLFF.

This chain connects TRBV4-2 to TRBJ2-1; 8 nucleotides match TRBD2. CDR1 and CDR2 from the germline V gene are LGHNA and YNFKEQ. V dropped 6 bases and J dropped 8; count of bases not matched to a gene: 12. CDR3 size: 15 residues. CDR3 DNA sequence: TGTGCCAGCAGTCTCGGGACTAGTATTTCGGATGAGCAGTTCTTC. It yields the protein CASSLGTSISDEQFF.

This sequence joins TRBV18 and TRBJ2-5; weak D call: TRBD2 (6 bases). The CDR3 has 16 residues. Trimming removed 0 bases from V and 5 bases from J, with 16 bases in between. CDR1 KGHSH and CDR2 LQKENI come from the germline V gene. CDR3 sequence reads: CASSPPEGGTWETQYF. CDR3 in DNA: TGTGCCAGCTCACCACCGGAGGGCGGGACGTGGGAGACCCAGTACTTC.